Below, 10 T cell receptor beta chains from the same sample are listed, as sequenced in a study of OX40 agonist ivuxolimab in advanced cancers. Receptors were amplified or captured by the immunoSEQ multiplex PCR assay. TCRdb limited this immuneACCESS table to in-frame rearrangements with V and J called. A share of clones is missing; checked studies link under half to unresolved V genes, and the rest is unexplained. In this sample the table shows 40,000 to 60,000 clones, 90% to 95% of which occur a single time. Approximately 23% of the sample comes from the top ten. Sample: CD4+ or CD8+ T cells sorted from blood, taken in a trial of the OX40 agonist ivuxolimab. Receptors originate from an adult with an advanced solid tumor such as melanoma, head and neck, liver or kidney cancer.

The chain carries TRBV7-9 and TRBJ2-7, with 7 bases fitting TRBD2. Germline V gene lookup returns CDR1 SEHNR and CDR2 FQNEAQ (reference sequence). CDR3 length: 13 amino acids. V gave up 10 bases and J gave up 3 bases; unmatched junction bases: 9. The DNA of the CDR3 is TGTGCCACCTGGGAGGGTGGGGACTACGAGCAGTACTTC. It codes for CATWEGGDYEQYF.

The chain is built from TRBV7-6 and TRBJ2-7; 7 nucleotides agree with TRBD1. Germline assignment: CDR1 SGHVS and CDR2 FNYEAQ. V lost 1 base, J lost 6 bases, and 12 bases stayed unmatched. The CDR3 loop spans 16 amino acids. CDR3 loop: CASSLVAGTEAAEQYF. The CDR3 region has the DNA TGTGCCAGCAGCTTAGTAGCCGGGACAGAAGCCGCCGAGCAGTACTTC. Filled out from reference TRBV7-6 and TRBJ2-7, the complete variable domain reads GAGVSQSPRYKVTKRGQDVALRCDPISGHVSLYWYRQALGQGPEFLTYFNYEAQQDKSGLPNDRFSAERPEGSISTLTIQRTEQRDSAMYRCASSLVAGTEAAEQYFGPGTRLTVT.

This chain uses TRBV13 with TRBJ2-3; 15 nucleotides agree with TRBD2. The junction had 15 bases not matched to a gene; V was cut back by 4 bases and J by 4 bases. The germline V gene has CDR1 PRHDT and CDR2 FYEKMQ (reference sequence). The CDR3 sequence is 20 residues long. The CDR3 loop reads CASSSLTGTSGRLHSDTQYF. The CDR3 DNA is TGTGCCAGCAGCTCTCTGACCGGGACTAGCGGGAGGCTGCACTCAGATACGCAGTATTTT.

This chain connects TRBV27 to TRBJ1-3; TRBD1 aligns across 7 bases. Per the germline V gene, CDR1 is MNHEY and CDR2 is SMNVEV (reference sequence). The CDR3 totals 15 residues. After removal of 5 bases from V and 0 bases from J, the junction contained 4 bases not matched to a gene. The DNA of the CDR3 is TGTGCCAGCAGTCCTCGGGACAGCTCTGGAAACACCATATATTTT. Protein product: CASSPRDSSGNTIYF.

V gene TRBV28 combines with J gene TRBJ2-1; D gene ambiguous. Per germline, CDR1 MDHEN and CDR2 SYDVKM. V lost 6 bases, J lost 5 bases, and 23 bases lay in between. The CDR3 covers 17 residues. CDR3 DNA sequence: TGTGCCAGCAGCCTCTCCATGACGGAGTTGGGTGACAATGAGCAGTTCTTC. Residues: CASSLSMTELGDNEQFF. The whole variable domain, filled in from reference TRBV28 and TRBJ2-1, reads DVKVTQSSRYLVKRTGEKVFLECVQDMDHENMFWYRQDPGLGLRLIYFSYDVKMKEKGDIPEGYSVSREKKERFSLILESASTNQTSMYLCASSLSMTELGDNEQFFGPGTRLTVL.

V usage is TRBV10-2 and J usage is TRBJ2-1; 8 positions agree with TRBD1. CDR1 and CDR2 from the germline V gene are WSHSY and SAAADI. V lost 2 bases to trimming and J lost 7 bases; unmatched junction nucleotides: 4. This CDR3 is built from 14 residues. In nucleotides, the CDR3 is TGCGCCAGCAGTGAGGTAGACAGGGGTAATGAGCAGTTCTTC. Its protein product is CASSEVDRGNEQFF.

The chain links TRBV28 to TRBJ2-1, with 9 bases fitting TRBD2. CDR1 and CDR2 (germline): MDHEN, SYDVKM. V lost 5 bases, J lost 8 bases, and 13 bases stayed unmatched. The CDR3 loop spans 16 amino acids. The CDR3 region has the DNA TGTGCCAGCAGTCCATTAGTAGCGGGAGAGGGTGATGAGCAGTTCTTC. Its protein is CASSPLVAGEGDEQFF.

The chain uses TRBV10-2 and TRBJ2-1, with D possibly matching TRBD2 (6 bases). The CDR3 has 15 residues. V shed 2 bases and J shed 2 bases, with 10 bases lying between them. The germline V gene has CDR1 WSHSY and CDR2 SAAADI. For the CDR3, the DNA is TGCGCCAGCAGTGAGGGGACTCCGACCTACAATGAGCAGTTCTTC. Its translation is CASSEGTPTYNEQFF.

The rearrangement uses TRBV29-1 and TRBJ2-2; 7 positions match TRBD1. The ends lost 0 bases at V and 6 bases at J; junction bases unmatched: 13. Germline V CDR1 and CDR2: SQVTM, ANQGSEA. The CDR3 spans 17 residues. CDR3 amino acids: CSVEDAGGQVSAGELFF. CDR3 nucleotides: TGCAGCGTTGAAGATGCGGGCGGACAGGTTTCCGCCGGGGAGCTGTTTTTT.

V and J are TRBV5-4 and TRBJ2-1; D is unresolved. V lost 4 bases, J lost 8 bases, and 10 bases lay in between. Looked up from germline, CDR1 is SGHNT and CDR2 is YYREEE (reference sequence). The CDR3 consists of 12 residues. This chain's CDR3 is CASSQEGDEQFF. The CDR3 DNA follows: TGTGCCAGCAGCCAAGAAGGAGATGAGCAGTTCTTC. The full variable domain, with the rest looked up from reference TRBV5-4 and TRBJ2-1, is ETGVTQSPTHLIKTRGQQVTLRCSSQSGHNTVSWYQQALGQGPQFIFQYYREEENGRGNFPPRFSGLQFPNYSSELNVNALELDDSALYLCASSQEGDEQFFGPGTRLTVL.